The source of this T cell receptor (beta chain) is a study of blood T cell repertoires in COVID-19. The CDR3 contains 16 residues. Clones were sequenced by immunoSEQ multiplex PCR, and TCRdb holds only the in-frame ones, with some missing. The repertoire holds 45,000 to 65,000 clones, with 89% as singletons. The TCR originated in a human donor in a cohort sampled during active COVID-19. Sequencing was carried out using peripheral blood. J is TRBJ2-1 and V is TRBV12-2; TRBD2 is the table's D call and was not checked against the DNA. TRBV12-2 is assigned pseudogene status. Here the CDR3 DNA reads TGTGCAAGTCGCTGTCGGTCGGGGAGCTCCTACAATGAGCAGTTCTTC. Protein product: CASRCRSGSSYNEQFF.